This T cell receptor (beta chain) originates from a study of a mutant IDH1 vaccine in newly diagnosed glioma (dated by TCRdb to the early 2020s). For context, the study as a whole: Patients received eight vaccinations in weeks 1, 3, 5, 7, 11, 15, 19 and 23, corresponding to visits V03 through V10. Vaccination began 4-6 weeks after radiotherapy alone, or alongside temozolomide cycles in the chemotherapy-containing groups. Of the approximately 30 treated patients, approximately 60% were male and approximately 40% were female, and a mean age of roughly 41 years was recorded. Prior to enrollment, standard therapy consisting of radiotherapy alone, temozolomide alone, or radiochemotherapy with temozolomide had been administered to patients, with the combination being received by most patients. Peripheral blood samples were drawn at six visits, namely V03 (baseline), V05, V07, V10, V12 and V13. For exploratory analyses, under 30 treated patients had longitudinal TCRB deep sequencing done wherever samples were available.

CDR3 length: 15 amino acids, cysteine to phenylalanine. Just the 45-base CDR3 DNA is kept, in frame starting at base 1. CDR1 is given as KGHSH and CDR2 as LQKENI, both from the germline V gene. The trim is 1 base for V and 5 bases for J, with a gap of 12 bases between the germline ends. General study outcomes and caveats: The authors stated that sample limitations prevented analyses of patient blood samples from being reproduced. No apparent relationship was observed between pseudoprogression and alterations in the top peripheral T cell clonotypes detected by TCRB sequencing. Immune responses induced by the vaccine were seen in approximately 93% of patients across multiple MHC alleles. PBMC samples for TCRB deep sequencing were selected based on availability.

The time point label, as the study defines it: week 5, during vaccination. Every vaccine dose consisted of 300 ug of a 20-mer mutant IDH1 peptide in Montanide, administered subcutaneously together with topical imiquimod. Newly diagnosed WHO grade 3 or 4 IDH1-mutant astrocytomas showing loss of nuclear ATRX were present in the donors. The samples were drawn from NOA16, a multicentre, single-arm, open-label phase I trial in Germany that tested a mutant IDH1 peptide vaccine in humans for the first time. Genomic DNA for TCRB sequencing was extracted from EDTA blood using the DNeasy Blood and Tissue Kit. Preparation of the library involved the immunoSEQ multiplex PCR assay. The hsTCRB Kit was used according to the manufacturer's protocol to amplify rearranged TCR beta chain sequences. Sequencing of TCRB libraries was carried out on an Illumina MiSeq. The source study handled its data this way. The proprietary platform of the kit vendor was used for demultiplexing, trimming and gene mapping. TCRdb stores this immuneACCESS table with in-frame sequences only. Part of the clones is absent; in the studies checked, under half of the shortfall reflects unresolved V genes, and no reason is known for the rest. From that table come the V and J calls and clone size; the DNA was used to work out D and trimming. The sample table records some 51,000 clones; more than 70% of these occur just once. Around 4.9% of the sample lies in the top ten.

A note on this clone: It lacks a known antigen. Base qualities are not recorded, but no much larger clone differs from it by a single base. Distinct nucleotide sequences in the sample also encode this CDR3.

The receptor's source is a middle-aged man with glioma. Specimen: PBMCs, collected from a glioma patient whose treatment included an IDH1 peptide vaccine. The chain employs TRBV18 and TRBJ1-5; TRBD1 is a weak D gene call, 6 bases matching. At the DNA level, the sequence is TGTGCCAGCTCACCACGTACAGGGAGCGATCAGCCCCAGCATTTT. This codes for CASSPRTGSDQPQHF.